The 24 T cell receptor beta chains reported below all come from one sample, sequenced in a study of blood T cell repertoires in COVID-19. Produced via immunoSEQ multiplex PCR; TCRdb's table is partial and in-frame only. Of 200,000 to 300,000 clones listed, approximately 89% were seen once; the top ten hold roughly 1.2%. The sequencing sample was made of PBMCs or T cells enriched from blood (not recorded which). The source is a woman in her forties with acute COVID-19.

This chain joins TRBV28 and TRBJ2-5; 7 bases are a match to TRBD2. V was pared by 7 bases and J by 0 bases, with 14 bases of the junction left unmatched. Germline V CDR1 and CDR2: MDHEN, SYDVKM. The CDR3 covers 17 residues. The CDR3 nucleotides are TGTGCCAGCACATCCGGGCTAGCGGCCCCGAACCAAGAGACCCAGTACTTC. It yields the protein CASTSGLAAPNQETQYF.

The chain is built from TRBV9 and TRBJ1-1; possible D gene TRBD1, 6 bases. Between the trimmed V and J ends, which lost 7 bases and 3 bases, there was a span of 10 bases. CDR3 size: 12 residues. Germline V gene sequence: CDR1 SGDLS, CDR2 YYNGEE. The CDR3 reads CASGEGDTEAFF. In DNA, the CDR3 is TGTGCCAGCGGAGAGGGGGACACTGAAGCTTTCTTT.

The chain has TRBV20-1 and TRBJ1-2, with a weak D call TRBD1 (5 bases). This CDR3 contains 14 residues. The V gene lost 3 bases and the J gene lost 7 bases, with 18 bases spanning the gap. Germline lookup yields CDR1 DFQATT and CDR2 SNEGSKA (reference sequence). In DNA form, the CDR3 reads TGCAGTGCTAGTAGGTCAGGGTTAATACGTGGCTACACCTTC. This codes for CSASRSGLIRGYTF.

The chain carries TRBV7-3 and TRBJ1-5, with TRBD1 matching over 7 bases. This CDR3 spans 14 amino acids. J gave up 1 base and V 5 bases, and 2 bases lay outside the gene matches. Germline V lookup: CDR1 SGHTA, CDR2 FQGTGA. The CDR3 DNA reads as TGTGCCAGCAGCCCGACAGGGAGCAATCAGCCCCAGCATTTT. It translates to CASSPTGSNQPQHF.

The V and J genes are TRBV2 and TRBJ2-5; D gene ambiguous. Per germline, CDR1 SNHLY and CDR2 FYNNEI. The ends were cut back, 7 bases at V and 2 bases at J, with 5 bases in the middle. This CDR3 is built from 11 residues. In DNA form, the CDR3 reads TGTGCCAGCACCTTACAAGAGACCCAGTACTTC. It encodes CASTLQETQYF. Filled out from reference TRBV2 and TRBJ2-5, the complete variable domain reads EPEVTQTPSHQVTQMGQEVILRCVPISNHLYFYWYRQILGQKVEFLVSFYNNEISEKSEIFDDQFSVERPDGSNFTLKIRSTKLEDSAMYFCASTLQETQYFGPGTRLLVL.

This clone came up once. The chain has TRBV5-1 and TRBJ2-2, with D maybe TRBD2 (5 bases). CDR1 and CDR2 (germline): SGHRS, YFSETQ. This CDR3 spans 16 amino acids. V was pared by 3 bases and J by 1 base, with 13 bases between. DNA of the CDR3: TGCGCCAGCAGCTGGCAGGCGGGCAAGAACACCGGGGAGCTGTTTTTT. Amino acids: CASSWQAGKNTGELFF.

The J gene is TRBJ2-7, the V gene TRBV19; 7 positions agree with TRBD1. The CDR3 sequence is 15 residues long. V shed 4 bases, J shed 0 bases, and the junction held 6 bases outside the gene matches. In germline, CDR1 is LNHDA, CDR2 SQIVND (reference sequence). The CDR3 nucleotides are TGTGCCAGTAGTAGGCGACAGGGAATCTCCTACGAGCAGTACTTC. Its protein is CASSRRQGISYEQYF.

The CDR3 DNA reads as TGTGCCATCCTGGACAGGAGCTATAACTATGGCTACACCTTC. Translating it yields CAILDRSYNYGYTF. The chain has TRBV28 and TRBJ1-2; 7 bases match TRBD1. The CDR3 has 14 residues. Germline V gene data show CDR1 as MDHEN and CDR2 as SYDVKM. Trimming cost V 10 bases and J 1 base; bases outside gene matches: 9.

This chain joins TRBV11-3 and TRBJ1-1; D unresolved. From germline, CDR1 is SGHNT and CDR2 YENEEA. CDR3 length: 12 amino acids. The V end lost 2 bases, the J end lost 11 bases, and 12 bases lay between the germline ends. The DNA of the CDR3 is TGTGCCAGCAGCTTATCGTCGGGATCGGCTTTCTTT. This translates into CASSLSSGSAFF.

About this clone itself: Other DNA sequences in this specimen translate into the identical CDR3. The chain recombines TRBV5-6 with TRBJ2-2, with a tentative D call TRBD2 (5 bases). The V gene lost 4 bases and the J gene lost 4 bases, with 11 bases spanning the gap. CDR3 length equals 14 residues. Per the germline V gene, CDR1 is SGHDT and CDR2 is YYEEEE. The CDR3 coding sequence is TGTGCCAGCAGCCCCGGACTGTTCACCGGGGAGCTGTTTTTT. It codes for CASSPGLFTGELFF.

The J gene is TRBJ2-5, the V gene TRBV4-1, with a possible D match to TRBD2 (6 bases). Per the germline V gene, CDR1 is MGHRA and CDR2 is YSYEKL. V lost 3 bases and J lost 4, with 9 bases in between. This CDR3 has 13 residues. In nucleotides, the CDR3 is TGCGCCAGCAGCCAGTGGCGGGGAGAGACCCAGTACTTC. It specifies CASSQWRGETQYF.

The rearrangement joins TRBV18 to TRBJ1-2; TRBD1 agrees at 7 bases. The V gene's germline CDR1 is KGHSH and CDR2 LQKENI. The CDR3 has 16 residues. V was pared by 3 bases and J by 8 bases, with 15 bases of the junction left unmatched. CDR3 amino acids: CASSPGTASPVGGYTF. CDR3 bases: TGTGCCAGCTCACCGGGGACAGCCTCGCCTGTGGGGGGCTACACCTTC.

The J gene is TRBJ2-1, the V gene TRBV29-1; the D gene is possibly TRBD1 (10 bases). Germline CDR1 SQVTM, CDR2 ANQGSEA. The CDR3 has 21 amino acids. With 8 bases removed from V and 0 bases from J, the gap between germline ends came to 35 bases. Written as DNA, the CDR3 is TGCAGCCTCCGGGACAGGGGCACTAGCGGGCCCGCACGGAGCTCCTACAATGAGCAGTTCTTC. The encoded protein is CSLRDRGTSGPARSSYNEQFF.

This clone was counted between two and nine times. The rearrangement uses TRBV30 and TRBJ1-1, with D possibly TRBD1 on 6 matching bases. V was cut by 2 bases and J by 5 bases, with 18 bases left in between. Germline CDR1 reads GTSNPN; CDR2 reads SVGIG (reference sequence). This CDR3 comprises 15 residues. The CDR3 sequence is CAWSRGGAGWTEAFF. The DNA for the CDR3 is TGTGCCTGGAGTCGGGGGGGCGCCGGGTGGACTGAAGCTTTCTTT.

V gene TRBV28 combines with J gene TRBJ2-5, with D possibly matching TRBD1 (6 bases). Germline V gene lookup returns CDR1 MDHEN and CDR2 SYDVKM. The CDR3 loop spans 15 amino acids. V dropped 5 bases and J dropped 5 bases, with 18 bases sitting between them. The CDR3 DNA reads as TGTGCCAGCAGTCCCAGGGGCACCAACGAGGAGACCCAGTACTTC. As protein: CASSPRGTNEETQYF.

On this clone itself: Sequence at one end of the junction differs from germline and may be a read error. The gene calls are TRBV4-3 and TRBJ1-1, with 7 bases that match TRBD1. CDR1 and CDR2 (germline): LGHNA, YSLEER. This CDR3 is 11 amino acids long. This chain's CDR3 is CASSQDRSLLF. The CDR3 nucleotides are TGCGCCAGCAGCCAGGACAGGAGCTTACTCTTT.

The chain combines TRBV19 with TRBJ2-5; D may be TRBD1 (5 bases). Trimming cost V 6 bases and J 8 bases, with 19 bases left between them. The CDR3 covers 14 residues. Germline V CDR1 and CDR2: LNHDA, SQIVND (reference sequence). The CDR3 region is CASRRQPSTETQYF. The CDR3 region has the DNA TGTGCCAGTAGGAGACAGCCGTCTACCGAAACCCAGTACTTC.

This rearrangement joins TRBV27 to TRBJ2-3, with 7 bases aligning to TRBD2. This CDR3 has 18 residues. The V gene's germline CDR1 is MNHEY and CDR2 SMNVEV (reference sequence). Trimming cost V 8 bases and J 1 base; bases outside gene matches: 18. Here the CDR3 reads CASRNFGVASGRTDTQYF. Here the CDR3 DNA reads TGTGCCAGCCGTAATTTTGGAGTTGCTAGCGGACGCACAGATACGCAGTATTTT.

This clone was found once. The CDR3 region has the DNA TGTGCCAGCAGCCCCCATCAAACAGATACGCAGTATTTT. Protein: CASSPHQTDTQYF. This chain joins TRBV6-5 and TRBJ2-3; no clear D gene. Germline V gene sequence: CDR1 MNHEY, CDR2 SVGAGI. Trimming shortened V by 6 bases and J by 3 bases, and 10 bases separated the two germline ends. The CDR3 spans 13 residues.

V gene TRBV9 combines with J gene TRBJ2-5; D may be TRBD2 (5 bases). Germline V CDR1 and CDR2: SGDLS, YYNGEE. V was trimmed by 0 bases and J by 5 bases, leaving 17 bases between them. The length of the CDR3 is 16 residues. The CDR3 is CASSVAGSALGETQYF. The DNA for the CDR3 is TGTGCCAGCAGCGTAGCCGGTAGCGCACTTGGGGAGACCCAGTACTTC.

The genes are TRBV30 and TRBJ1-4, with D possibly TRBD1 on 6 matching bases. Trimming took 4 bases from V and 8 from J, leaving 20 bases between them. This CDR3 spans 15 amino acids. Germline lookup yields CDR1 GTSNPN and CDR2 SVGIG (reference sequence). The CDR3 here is CAWTSPGRGREKLFF. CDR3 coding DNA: TGTGCCTGGACCTCCCCCGGCAGGGGCAGAGAAAAACTGTTTTTT.

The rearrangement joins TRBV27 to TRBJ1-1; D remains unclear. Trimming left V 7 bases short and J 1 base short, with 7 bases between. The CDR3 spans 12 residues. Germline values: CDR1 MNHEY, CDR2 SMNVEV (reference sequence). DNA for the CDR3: TGTGCCAGCATCGGTGGGAACACTGAAGCTTTCTTT. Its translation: CASIGGNTEAFF.

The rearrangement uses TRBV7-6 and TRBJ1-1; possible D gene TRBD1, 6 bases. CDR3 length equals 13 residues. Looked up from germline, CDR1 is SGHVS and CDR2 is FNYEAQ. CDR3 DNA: TGTGCGTCAGGGGCAACAGGGAACACTGAAGCTTTCTTT. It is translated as CASGATGNTEAFF.

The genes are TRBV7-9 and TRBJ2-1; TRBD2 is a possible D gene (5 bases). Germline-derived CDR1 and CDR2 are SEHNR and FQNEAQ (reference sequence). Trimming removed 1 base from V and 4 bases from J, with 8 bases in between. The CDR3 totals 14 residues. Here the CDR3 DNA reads TGTGCCAGCAGCTTAGAACGGGATTACAATGAGCAGTTCTTC. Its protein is CASSLERDYNEQFF. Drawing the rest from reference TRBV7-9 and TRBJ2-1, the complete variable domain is DTGVSQNPRHKITKRGQNVTFRCDPISEHNRLYWYRQTLGQGPEFLTYFQNEAQLEKSRLLSDRFSAERPKGSFSTLEIQRTEQGDSAMYLCASSLERDYNEQFFGPGTRLTVL.